A selection of T cell receptor beta chains follows, all from one sample in a study of control samples from healthy donors and cancer patients. The method was immunoSEQ multiplex PCR; TCRdb's version includes in-frame clones alone and lacks a portion of them. This table has approximately 60,000 clones, 85% appearing once. Sequenced: blood. The receptors shown here come from a man in his forties in good health. Each CDR3 is given with its conserved first and last residue. The order of the fields is D gene, V gene, clone size, J gene, CDR3 protein, CDR3 DNA. The D gene is left open where the match is weak. Size is stated for part of the rows, as once, few or many counts, or as a class when the clone is expanded.

d_gene: -; v_gene: TRBV6-5; abundance: -; j_gene: TRBJ1-1; CDR3aa: CASSYLTTNTEAFF; CDR3nt: TGTGCCAGCAGTTACTTGACGACGAACACTGAAGCTTTCTTT
d_gene: TRBD1; v_gene: TRBV29-1; abundance: -; j_gene: TRBJ2-5; CDR3aa: CSVDYRGYQETQYF; CDR3nt: TGCAGCGTTGATTACAGGGGGTACCAAGAGACCCAGTACTTC
d_gene: TRBD1; v_gene: TRBV15; abundance: -; j_gene: TRBJ2-7; CDR3aa: CATSRGQGSYEQYF; CDR3nt: TGTGCCACCAGCAGGGGACAGGGGAGCTACGAGCAGTACTTC
d_gene: -; v_gene: TRBV25-1; abundance: -; j_gene: TRBJ1-2; CDR3aa: CASSEWGGVYGYTF; CDR3nt: TGTGCCAGCAGTGAATGGGGCGGGGTATATGGCTACACCTTC
d_gene: -; v_gene: TRBV19; abundance: once; j_gene: TRBJ1-1; CDR3aa: CASRNRVNTEAFF; CDR3nt: TGTGCCAGTAGGAACAGGGTGAACACTGAAGCTTTCTTT
d_gene: -; v_gene: TRBV27; abundance: -; j_gene: TRBJ2-7; CDR3aa: CASSPGGVTSYEQYF; CDR3nt: TGTGCCAGCAGCCCGGGCGGGGTGACCTCCTACGAGCAGTACTTC
d_gene: TRBD2; v_gene: TRBV2; abundance: few; j_gene: TRBJ2-7; CDR3aa: CASSEQAGAYEQYF; CDR3nt: TGTGCCAGCAGTGAGCAAGCGGGGGCCTACGAGCAGTACTTC
d_gene: -; v_gene: TRBV28; abundance: -; j_gene: TRBJ1-5; CDR3aa: CASSLSQGYQPQHF; CDR3nt: TGTGCCAGCAGTTTGAGCCAGGGGTATCAGCCCCAGCATTTT
d_gene: -; v_gene: TRBV4-1; abundance: few; j_gene: TRBJ1-4; CDR3aa: CASSQGLAVNEKLFF; CDR3nt: TGCGCCAGCAGCCAAGGTTTGGCCGTTAATGAAAAACTGTTTTTT
d_gene: TRBD1; v_gene: TRBV28; abundance: -; j_gene: TRBJ1-4; CDR3aa: CASRSSTGVEKLFF; CDR3nt: TGTGCCAGCAGATCATCGACAGGGGTTGAAAAACTGTTTTTT
d_gene: -; v_gene: TRBV6-4; abundance: -; j_gene: TRBJ1-1; CDR3aa: CASSDRENTEAFF; CDR3nt: TGTGCCAGCAGTGACAGGGAGAACACTGAAGCTTTCTTT
d_gene: -; v_gene: TRBV30; abundance: -; j_gene: TRBJ2-7; CDR3aa: CAWSPGRVYEQYF; CDR3nt: TGTGCCTGGAGTCCGGGACGGGTATACGAGCAGTACTTC
d_gene: -; v_gene: TRBV7-7; abundance: -; j_gene: TRBJ1-2; CDR3aa: CASSPLGGAREGYTF; CDR3nt: TGTGCCAGCAGCCCCTTGGGGGGGGCTAGGGAGGGCTACACCTTC
d_gene: -; v_gene: TRBV5-1; abundance: -; j_gene: TRBJ1-5; CDR3aa: CASSFSGGNQPQHF; CDR3nt: TGCGCCAGCAGCTTCTCCGGGGGAAATCAGCCCCAGCATTTT
d_gene: -; v_gene: TRBV5-1; abundance: -; j_gene: TRBJ1-2; CDR3aa: CASSVEDSYGYTF; CDR3nt: TGCGCCAGCAGCGTGGAGGACAGCTATGGCTACACCTTC
d_gene: -; v_gene: TRBV6-6; abundance: -; j_gene: TRBJ1-1; CDR3aa: CASRHPGGTEAFF; CDR3nt: TGTGCCAGCAGACACCCGGGGGGTACTGAAGCTTTCTTT